In its sample, the clone carrying this TCR beta chain was seen many times. What it recognizes is unknown. Trimming took off 6 bases at V and 0 bases at J, with 18 bases between the two ends. The CDR3 sequence is 16 residues long. Germline V CDR1 and CDR2: MDHEN, SYDVKM. The record originates from a study of T cell repertoires in cytomegalovirus infection. Study in general: Signatures in public TCR beta sequences pointed to both CMV infection and matching HLA type. Overall study findings and caveats: Cumulated frequencies of public TCR beta families served to identify carriers of CMV plus the relevant HLA. CMV-specific HLA-C-restricted TCR beta clonotypes dominated the ex vivo response.

TCRdb re-analysed the reads in MiXCR, keeping a single row per CDR3 protein. The sample carries fewer than 250,000 distinct CDR3 sequences, 9% to 15% recorded once. This clonotype originated in a human donor in good health (CMV status not recorded). Some clones in this sample may be carry-over from other donors' samples. Sequences were obtained from PBMCs. V usage is TRBV28 and J usage is TRBJ2-7; weak D call: TRBD2 (6 bases). The CDR3 bases are TGTGCCAGCAGCCAGACAGCGGGTCGTCGCTCCTACGAGCAGTACTTC. Amino acid sequence: CASSQTAGRRSYEQYF.